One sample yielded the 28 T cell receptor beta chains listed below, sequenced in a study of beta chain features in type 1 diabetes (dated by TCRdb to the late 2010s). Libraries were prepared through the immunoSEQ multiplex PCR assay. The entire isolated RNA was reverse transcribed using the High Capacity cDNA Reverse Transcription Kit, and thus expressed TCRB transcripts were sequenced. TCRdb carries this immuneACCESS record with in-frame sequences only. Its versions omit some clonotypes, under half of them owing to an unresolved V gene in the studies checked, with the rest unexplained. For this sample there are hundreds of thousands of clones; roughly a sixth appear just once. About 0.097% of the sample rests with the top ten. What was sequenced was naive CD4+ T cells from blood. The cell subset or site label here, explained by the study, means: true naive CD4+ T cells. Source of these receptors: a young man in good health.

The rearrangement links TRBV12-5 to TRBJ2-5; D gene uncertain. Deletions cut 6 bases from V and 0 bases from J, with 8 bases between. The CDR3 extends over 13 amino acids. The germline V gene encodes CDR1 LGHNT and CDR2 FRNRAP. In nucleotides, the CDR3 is TGTGCTAGTGGCCAGACAAACCAAGAGACCCAGTACTTC. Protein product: CASGQTNQETQYF.

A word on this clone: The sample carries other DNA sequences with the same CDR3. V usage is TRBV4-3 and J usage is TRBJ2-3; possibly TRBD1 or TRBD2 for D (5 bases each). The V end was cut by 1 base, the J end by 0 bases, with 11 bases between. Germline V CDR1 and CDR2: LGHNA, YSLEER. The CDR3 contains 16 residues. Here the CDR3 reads CASSQGRGGSTDTQYF. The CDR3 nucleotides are TGCGCCAGCAGCCAAGGACGGGGCGGAAGCACAGATACGCAGTATTTT.

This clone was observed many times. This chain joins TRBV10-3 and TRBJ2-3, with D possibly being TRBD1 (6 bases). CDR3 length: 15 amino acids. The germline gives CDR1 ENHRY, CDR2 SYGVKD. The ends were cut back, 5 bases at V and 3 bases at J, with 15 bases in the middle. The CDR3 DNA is TGTGCCATCAGTCAAGACAGGTCGCAAACAGATACGCAGTATTTT. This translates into CAISQDRSQTDTQYF.

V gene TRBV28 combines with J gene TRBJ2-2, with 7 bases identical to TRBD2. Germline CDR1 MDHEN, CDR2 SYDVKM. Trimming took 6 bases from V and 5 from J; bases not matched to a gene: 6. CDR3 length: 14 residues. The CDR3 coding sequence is TGTGCCAGCAGCCCAGCGGGACGAACCGGGGAGCTGTTTTTT. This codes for CASSPAGRTGELFF.

As DNA, the CDR3 is TGTGCCATCAGGGGGGGACGTCAGTACCAAGAGACCCAGTACTTC. Its translation is CAIRGGRQYQETQYF. This chain links TRBV10-3 with TRBJ2-5; perhaps TRBD2 as D (6 bases). Per the germline V gene, CDR1 is ENHRY and CDR2 is SYGVKD. Trimming stripped 6 bases from V and 0 bases from J, with 14 bases between. CDR3 length: 15 residues.

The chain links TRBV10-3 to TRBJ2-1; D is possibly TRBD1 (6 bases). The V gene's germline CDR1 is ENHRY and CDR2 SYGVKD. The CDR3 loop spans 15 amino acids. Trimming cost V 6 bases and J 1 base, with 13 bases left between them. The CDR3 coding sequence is TGTGCCATCAGGGAAAACAGGGTATCCTACAATGAGCAGTTCTTC. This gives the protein CAIRENRVSYNEQFF.

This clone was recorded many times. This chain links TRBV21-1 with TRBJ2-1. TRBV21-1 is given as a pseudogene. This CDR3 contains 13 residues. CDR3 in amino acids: CASRPRPFNEQFF. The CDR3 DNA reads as TGTGCCAGCAGACCTCGACCGTTCAATGAGCAGTTCTTC.

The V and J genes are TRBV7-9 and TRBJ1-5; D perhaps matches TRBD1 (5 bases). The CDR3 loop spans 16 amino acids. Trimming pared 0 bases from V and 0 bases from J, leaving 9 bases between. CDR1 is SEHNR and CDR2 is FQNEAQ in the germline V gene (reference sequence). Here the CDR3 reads CASSLARDSSNQPQHF. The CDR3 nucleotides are TGTGCCAGCAGCTTAGCGCGAGACAGTAGCAATCAGCCCCAGCATTTT.

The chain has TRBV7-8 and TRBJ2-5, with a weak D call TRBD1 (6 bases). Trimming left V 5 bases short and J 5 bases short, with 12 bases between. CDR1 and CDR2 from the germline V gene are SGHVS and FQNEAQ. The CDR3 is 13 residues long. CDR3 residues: CASSMDRMETQYF. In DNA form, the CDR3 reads TGTGCCAGCAGCATGGACAGAATGGAGACCCAGTACTTC. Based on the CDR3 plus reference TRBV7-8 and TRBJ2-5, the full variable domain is GAGVSQSPRYKVAKRGQDVALRCDPISGHVSLFWYQQALGQGPEFLTYFQNEAQLDKSGLPSDRFFAERPEGSVSTLKIQRTQQEDSAVYLCASSMDRMETQYFGPGTRLLVL.

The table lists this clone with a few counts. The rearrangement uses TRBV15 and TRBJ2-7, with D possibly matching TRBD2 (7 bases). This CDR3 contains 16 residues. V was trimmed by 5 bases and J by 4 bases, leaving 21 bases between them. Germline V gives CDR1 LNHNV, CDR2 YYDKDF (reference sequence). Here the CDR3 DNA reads TGTGCCACCAGCCCCGGGGAGGGGATGGGGGCTTACGAGCAGTACTTC. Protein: CATSPGEGMGAYEQYF.

CDR3 protein: CAISDGGFEQYF. The CDR3 DNA is TGTGCCATCAGTGACGGGGGTTTCGAGCAGTACTTC. V and J are TRBV10-3 and TRBJ2-7; D perhaps matches TRBD2 (6 bases). The CDR3 extends over 12 amino acids. Germline lookup yields CDR1 ENHRY and CDR2 SYGVKD. V lost 3 bases and J lost 6, with 9 bases in between.

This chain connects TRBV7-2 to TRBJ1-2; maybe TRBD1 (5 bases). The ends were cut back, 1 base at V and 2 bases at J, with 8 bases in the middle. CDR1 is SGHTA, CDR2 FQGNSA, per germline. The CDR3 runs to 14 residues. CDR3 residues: CASSLGAGNYGYTF. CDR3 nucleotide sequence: TGTGCCAGCAGCTTAGGCGCAGGGAACTATGGCTACACCTTC.

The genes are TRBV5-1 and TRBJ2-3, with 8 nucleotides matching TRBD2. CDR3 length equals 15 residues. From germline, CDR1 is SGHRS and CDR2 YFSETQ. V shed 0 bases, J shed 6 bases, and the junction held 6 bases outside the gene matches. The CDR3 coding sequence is TGCGCCAGCAGCTTGGATAAGCGGGGGTCGGATACGCAGTATTTT. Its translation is CASSLDKRGSDTQYF.

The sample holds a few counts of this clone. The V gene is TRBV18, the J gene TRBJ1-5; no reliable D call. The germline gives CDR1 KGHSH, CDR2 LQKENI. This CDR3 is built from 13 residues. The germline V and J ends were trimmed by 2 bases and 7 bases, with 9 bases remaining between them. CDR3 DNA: TGTGCCAGCTCACCAGACCATCCCCAGCCCCAGCATTTT. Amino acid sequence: CASSPDHPQPQHF.

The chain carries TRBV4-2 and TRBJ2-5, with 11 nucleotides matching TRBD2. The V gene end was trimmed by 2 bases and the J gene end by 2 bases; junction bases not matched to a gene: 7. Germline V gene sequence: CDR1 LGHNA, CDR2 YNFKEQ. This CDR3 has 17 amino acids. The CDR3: CASSQFLAGGTQETQYF. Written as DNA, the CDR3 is TGTGCCAGCAGCCAATTTCTAGCGGGGGGCACTCAAGAGACCCAGTACTTC.

CDR3 sequence: CASSFRTLNTGELFF. The DNA of the CDR3 is TGTGCCAGCAGTTTTCGGACGCTCAACACCGGGGAGCTGTTTTTT. The chain couples TRBV27 to TRBJ2-2; D is unclear. CDR3 length: 15 residues. Per the germline V gene, CDR1 is MNHEY and CDR2 is SMNVEV (reference sequence). Trimming left V 3 bases short and J 2 bases short, with 10 bases between.

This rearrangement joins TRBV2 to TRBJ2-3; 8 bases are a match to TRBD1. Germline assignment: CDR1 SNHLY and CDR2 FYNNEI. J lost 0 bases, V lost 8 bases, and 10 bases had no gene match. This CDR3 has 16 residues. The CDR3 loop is CASLGDRGSSTDTQYF. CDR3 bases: TGTGCCAGCCTGGGCGACAGGGGCTCCAGCACAGATACGCAGTATTTT.

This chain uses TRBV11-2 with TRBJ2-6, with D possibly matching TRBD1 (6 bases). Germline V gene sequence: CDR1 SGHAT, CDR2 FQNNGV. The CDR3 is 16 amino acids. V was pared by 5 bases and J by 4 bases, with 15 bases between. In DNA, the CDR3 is TGTGCCAGCAGCCCGATCAGGGGATACGGGGCCAACGTCCTGACTTTC. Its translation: CASSPIRGYGANVLTF.

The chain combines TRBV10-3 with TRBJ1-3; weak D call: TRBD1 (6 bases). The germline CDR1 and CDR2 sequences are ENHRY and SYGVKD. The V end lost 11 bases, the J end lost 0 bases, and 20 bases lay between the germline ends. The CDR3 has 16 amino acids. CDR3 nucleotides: TGTGCCTATCAGGGGACCGACACACCCTCTGGAAACACCATATATTTT. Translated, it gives CAYQGTDTPSGNTIYF.

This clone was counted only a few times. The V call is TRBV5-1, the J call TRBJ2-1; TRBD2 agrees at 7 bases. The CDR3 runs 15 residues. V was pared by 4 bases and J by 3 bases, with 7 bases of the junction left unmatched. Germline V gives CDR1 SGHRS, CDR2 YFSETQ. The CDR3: CASSQGGGGYNEQFF. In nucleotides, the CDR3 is TGCGCCAGCAGCCAAGGCGGGGGTGGCTACAATGAGCAGTTCTTC.

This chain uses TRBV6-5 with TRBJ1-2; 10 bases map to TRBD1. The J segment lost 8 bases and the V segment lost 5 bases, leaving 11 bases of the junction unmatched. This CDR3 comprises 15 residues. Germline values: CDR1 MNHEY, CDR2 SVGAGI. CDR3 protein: CASSPPRQGAGGYTF. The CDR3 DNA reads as TGTGCCAGCAGTCCCCCCCGACAGGGGGCGGGGGGCTACACCTTC.

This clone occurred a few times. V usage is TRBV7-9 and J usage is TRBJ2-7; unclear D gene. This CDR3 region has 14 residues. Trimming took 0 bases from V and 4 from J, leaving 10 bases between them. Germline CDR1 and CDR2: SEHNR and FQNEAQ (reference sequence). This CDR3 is CASSLAPRLYEQYF. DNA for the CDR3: TGTGCCAGCAGCTTAGCGCCGAGGTTGTACGAGCAGTACTTC.

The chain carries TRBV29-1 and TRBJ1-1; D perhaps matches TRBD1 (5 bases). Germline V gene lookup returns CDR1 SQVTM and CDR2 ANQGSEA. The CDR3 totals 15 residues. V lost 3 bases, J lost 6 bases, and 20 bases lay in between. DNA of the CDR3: TGCAGCGTTGATAGCCCCTGGAGACGGGGCGCTGAAGCTTTCTTT. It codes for CSVDSPWRRGAEAFF. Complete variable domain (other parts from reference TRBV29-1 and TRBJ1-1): SAVISQKPSRDICQRGTSLTIQCQVDSQVTMMFWYRQQPGQSLTLIATANQGSEATYESGFVIDKFPISRPNLTFSTLTVSNMSPEDSSIYLCSVDSPWRRGAEAFFGQGTRLTVV.

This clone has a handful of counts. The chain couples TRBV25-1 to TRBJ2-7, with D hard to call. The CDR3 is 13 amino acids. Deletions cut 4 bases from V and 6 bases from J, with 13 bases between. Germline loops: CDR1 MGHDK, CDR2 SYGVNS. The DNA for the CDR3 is TGTGCCAGCAGTGGTCCTAAGGGTCGCGAGCAGTACTTC. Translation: CASSGPKGREQYF.

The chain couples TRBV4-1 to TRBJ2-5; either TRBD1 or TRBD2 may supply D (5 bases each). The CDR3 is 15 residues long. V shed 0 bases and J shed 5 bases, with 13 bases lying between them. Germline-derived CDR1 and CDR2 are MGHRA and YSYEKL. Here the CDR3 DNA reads TGCGCCAGCAGCCAAGATAAGAGGGGTGGGGAGACCCAGTACTTC. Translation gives CASSQDKRGGETQYF.

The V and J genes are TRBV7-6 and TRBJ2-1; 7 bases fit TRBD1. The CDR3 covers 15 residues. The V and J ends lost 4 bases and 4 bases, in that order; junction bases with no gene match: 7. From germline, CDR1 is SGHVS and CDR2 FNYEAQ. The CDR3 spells CASSSPGQPYNEQFF. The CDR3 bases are TGTGCCAGCAGCTCTCCGGGACAGCCGTACAATGAGCAGTTCTTC. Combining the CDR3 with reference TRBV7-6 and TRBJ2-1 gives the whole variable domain GAGVSQSPRYKVTKRGQDVALRCDPISGHVSLYWYRQALGQGPEFLTYFNYEAQQDKSGLPNDRFSAERPEGSISTLTIQRTEQRDSAMYRCASSSPGQPYNEQFFGPGTRLTVL.

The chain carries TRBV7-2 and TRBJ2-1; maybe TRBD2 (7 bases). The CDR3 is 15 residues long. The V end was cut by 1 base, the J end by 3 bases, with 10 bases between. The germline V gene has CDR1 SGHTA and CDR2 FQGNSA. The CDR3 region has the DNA TGTGCCAGCAGCTTAGGGCGGGGGCACTACAATGAGCAGTTCTTC. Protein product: CASSLGRGHYNEQFF.

The CDR3: CASSFGARNTEAFF. The CDR3 DNA reads as TGCGCCAGCAGCTTTGGGGCTAGGAACACTGAAGCTTTCTTT. The chain is built from TRBV5-1 and TRBJ1-1; tentatively, D is TRBD1 (5 bases). Germline V gene sequence: CDR1 SGHRS, CDR2 YFSETQ. This CDR3 has 14 residues. Trimming removed 2 bases from V and 1 base from J, with 9 bases in between.